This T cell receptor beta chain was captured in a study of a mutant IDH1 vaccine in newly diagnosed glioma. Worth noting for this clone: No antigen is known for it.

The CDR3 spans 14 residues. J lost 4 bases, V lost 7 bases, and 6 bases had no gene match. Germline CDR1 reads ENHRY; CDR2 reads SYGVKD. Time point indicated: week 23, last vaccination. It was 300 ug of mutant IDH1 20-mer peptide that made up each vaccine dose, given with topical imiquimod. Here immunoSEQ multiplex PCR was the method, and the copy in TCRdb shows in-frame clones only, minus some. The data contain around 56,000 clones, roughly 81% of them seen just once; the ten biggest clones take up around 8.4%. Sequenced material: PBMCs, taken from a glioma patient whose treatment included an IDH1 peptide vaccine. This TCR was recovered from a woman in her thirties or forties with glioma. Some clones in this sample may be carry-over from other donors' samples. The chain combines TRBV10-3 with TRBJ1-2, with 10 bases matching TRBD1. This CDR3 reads CAITRRQGAYGYTF. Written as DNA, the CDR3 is TGTGCCATCACCCGAAGACAGGGGGCCTATGGCTACACCTTC.